This entry concerns a single T cell receptor (beta chain). Data came from immunoSEQ multiplex PCR; TCRdb stores just in-frame clones and leaves some out. In the table there are 2 million to 2.5 million clones, under 95% of which are singletons. This entry belongs to a study of shared clonotypes between healthy human individuals. Study in general: Donors were a couple of women and three men aged 18 to 49.

The ends were cut back, 1 base at V and 7 bases at J, with 16 bases in the middle. CDR3 length: 15 amino acids. Germline V gene lookup returns CDR1 MGHRA and CDR2 YSYEKL. The chain recombines TRBV4-1 with TRBJ1-2, with D unclear. This receptor was identified in a man younger than 35 in good health. Some clones in this sample may be carry-over from other donors' samples. Sequenced: naive CD4+ T cells from PBMCs. Subset meaning: CD45RA+ positively selected. The CDR3 DNA reads as TGCGCCAGCAGCCAAGGGGTATCGGAGGACGCTGGCTACACCTTC. It translates to CASSQGVSEDAGYTF.